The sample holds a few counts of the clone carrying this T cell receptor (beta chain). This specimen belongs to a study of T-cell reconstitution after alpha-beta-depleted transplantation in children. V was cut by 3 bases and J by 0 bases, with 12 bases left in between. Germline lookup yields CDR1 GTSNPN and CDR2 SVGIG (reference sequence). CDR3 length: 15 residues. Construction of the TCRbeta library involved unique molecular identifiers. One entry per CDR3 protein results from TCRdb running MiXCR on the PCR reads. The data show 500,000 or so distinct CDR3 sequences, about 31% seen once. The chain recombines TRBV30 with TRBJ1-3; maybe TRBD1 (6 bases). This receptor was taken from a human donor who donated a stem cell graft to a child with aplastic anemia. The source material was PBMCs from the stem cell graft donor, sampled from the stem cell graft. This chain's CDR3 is CAWSWDNYSGNTIYF. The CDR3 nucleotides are TGTGCCTGGAGCTGGGACAACTACTCTGGAAACACCATATATTTT. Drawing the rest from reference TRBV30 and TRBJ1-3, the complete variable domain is SQTIHQWPATLVQPVGSPLSLECTVEGTSNPNLYWYRQAAGRGLQLLFYSVGIGQISSEVPQNLSASRPQDRQFILSSKKLLLSDSGFYLCAWSWDNYSGNTIYFGEGSWLTVV.